Included here is one TCR beta chain sequence, with context. The antigen remains unidentified. The data stem from a study of blood T cells in healthy people across ages. The wider study: Per every two T cells, about one barcoded beta molecule was captured by template switching. Study observations and caveats: Donors of long life had a larger count of naive CD4+ cells and greater diversity than aged donors.

Peripheral blood from each donor was collected in a volume of approximately 10 milliliters. Germline V lookup: CDR1 LGHDT, CDR2 YNNKEL (reference sequence). V was pared by 1 base and J by 2 bases, with 5 bases of the junction left unmatched. The CDR3 has 17 amino acids. With a J-beta primer mix and a sample-barcoded 5' primer, a second PCR ran roughly 6 to 11 cycles. The authors tagged each cDNA molecule using a template-switch adaptor with 12 random nucleotides. TCRdb processed the 5' RACE reads anew with MiXCR; each CDR3 protein has one entry. The table has around 1.1 million distinct CDR3 sequences, around two fifths seen once.

This chain uses TRBV3-1 with TRBJ2-1, with 10 positions matching TRBD2. The sequence was collected from a man in his late teens or twenties in good health. What was sequenced was blood. CDR3 DNA: TGTGCCAGCAGCCAAGGGGTTCTAGCGGGGGCCTACAATGAGCAGTTCTTC. Protein product: CASSQGVLAGAYNEQFF.